This T cell receptor (beta chain) was found in a study of CD8 T cells in ankylosing spondylitis. Study observations and caveats: Typical of ankylosing spondylitis blood, it appeared, was a TCR beta motif of about eight highly homologous variants. Disease-associated clones were CD8+ and fairly uncommon in peripheral blood.

This clonotype has ten or more counts. The target antigen is unknown. TCRdb re-called the 5' RACE reads through MiXCR, storing one row per CDR3 protein. The repertoire holds 500,000 or so distinct CDR3 sequences, with approximately 5.3% as singletons. The trim removed 0 bases at V and 6 bases at J, leaving 5 bases unmatched. Germline CDR1 reads SGHRS; CDR2 reads YFSETQ. The CDR3 runs to 14 residues. Sequenced material: blood, either unsorted or a sorted T cell fraction (not recorded which). The chain uses TRBV5-1 and TRBJ2-7; 8 bases map to TRBD2. The sequence was obtained from a male donor with ankylosing spondylitis. This CDR3 reads CASSLAAGVGEQYF. CDR3 nucleotide sequence: TGCGCCAGCAGCTTGGCAGCGGGGGTCGGCGAGCAGTACTTC.